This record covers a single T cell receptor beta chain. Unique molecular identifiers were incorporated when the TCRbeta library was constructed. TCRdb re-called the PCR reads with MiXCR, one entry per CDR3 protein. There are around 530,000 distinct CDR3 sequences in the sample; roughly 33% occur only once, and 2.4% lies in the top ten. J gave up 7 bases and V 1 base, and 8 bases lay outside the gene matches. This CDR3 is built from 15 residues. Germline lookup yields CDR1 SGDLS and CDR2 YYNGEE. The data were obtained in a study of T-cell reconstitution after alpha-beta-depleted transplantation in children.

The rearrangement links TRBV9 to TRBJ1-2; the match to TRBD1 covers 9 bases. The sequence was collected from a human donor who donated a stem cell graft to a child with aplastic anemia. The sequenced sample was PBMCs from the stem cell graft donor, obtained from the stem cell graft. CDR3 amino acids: CASSVPRTGEGGYTF. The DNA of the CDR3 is TGTGCCAGCAGCGTACCACGGACAGGGGAGGGTGGCTACACCTTC. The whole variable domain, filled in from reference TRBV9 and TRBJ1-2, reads DSGVTQTPKHLITATGQRVTLRCSPRSGDLSVYWYQQSLDQGLQFLIQYYNGEERAKGNILERFSAQQFPDLHSELNLSSLELGDSALYFCASSVPRTGEGGYTFGSGTRLTVV.